The 30 T cell receptor beta chains below all came from one sample that was sequenced in a study of T cell responses to AZD1222 COVID-19 vaccine. TCRdb's table, derived via immunoSEQ multiplex PCR, lists solely in-frame clones and lacks some. The profile shows under 200,000 clones, 94% of them singletons. Sequencing used peripheral blood, obtained on day 0 of AZD1222 vaccination. All receptors derive from an adult in good health.

This chain joins TRBV28 and TRBJ1-6, with D maybe TRBD1 (6 bases). The CDR3 is 15 amino acids. V lost 8 bases and J 7 bases, leaving 18 bases between the germline ends. CDR1 and CDR2 from the germline V gene are MDHEN and SYDVKM. The CDR3 reads CASGLQGTRNSPLHF. The CDR3 DNA reads as TGTGCCAGCGGCTTACAGGGTACGAGGAATTCACCCCTCCACTTT.

The chain joins TRBV11-2 to TRBJ1-2, with 8 bases identical to TRBD1. V shed 2 bases, J shed 6 bases, and the junction held 8 bases outside the gene matches. There are 15 residues in the CDR3. The germline gives CDR1 SGHAT, CDR2 FQNNGV. The CDR3 sequence: CASSLNGQGANGYTF. For the CDR3, the DNA is TGTGCCAGCAGCTTAAACGGACAGGGAGCAAATGGCTACACCTTC.

J is TRBJ1-1 and V is TRBV10-3; 9 positions match TRBD1. After removal of 6 bases from V and 3 bases from J, the junction contained 11 bases not matched to a gene. Germline V gives CDR1 ENHRY, CDR2 SYGVKD. This CDR3 has 16 amino acids. The CDR3 loop reads CAISADRGMGDTEAFF. The CDR3 DNA follows: TGTGCCATCAGCGCGGACAGGGGCATGGGGGACACTGAAGCTTTCTTT.

The chain has TRBV7-9 and TRBJ1-6, with TRBD1 matching 9 bases. Per germline, CDR1 SEHNR and CDR2 FQNEAQ (reference sequence). This CDR3 comprises 16 residues. J was trimmed by 10 bases and V by 6 bases; bases with no gene match: 13. CDR3 residues: CASRHHRDRVVSPLHF. The CDR3 DNA sequence: TGTGCCAGCAGACATCACCGGGACAGGGTCGTCTCACCCCTCCACTTT.

The chain uses TRBV5-8 and TRBJ2-1; 13 bases agree with TRBD2. The CDR3 has 15 amino acids. Trimming cost V 7 bases and J 9 bases; bases outside gene matches: 10. Germline CDR1 is SGHTS and CDR2 is YDEGEE. For the CDR3, the DNA is TGTGCCAGCTCCCTGCGGACTAGCGGGAGCGGTGAGCAGTTCTTC. Protein sequence: CASSLRTSGSGEQFF. The whole variable domain, remainder taken from reference TRBV5-8 and TRBJ2-1, is EAGVTQSPTHLIKTRGQQATLRCSPISGHTSVYWYQQALGLGLQFLLWYDEGEERNRGNFPPRFSGRQFPNYSSELNVNALELEDSALYLCASSLRTSGSGEQFFGPGTRLTVL.

The CDR3 reads CATGLGPSYEQYF. The CDR3 DNA sequence: TGTGCCACCGGCCTGGGCCCATCCTACGAGCAGTACTTC. The chain joins TRBV24-1 to TRBJ2-7; D uncertain. The germline V gene encodes CDR1 KGHDR and CDR2 SFDVKD. The CDR3 is made up of 13 amino acids. Trimming removed 9 bases from V and 1 base from J, with 12 bases in between.

This chain joins TRBV10-3 and TRBJ1-4; D is ambiguous. The germline V gene encodes CDR1 ENHRY and CDR2 SYGVKD. The V and J ends lost 5 bases and 3 bases respectively, with 10 bases between them. This CDR3 has 14 amino acids. The CDR3 loop reads CAISPGGPNEKLFF. The CDR3 DNA reads as TGTGCCATCAGTCCAGGAGGCCCTAATGAAAAACTGTTTTTT.

V usage is TRBV2 and J usage is TRBJ2-3; tentatively, D is TRBD1 or TRBD2 (7 bases each). This CDR3 contains 16 residues. The germline gives CDR1 SNHLY, CDR2 FYNNEI. V lost 4 bases, J lost 3 bases, and 17 bases lay in between. The CDR3 protein is CASSGQGLAVTDTQYF. CDR3 in DNA: TGTGCCAGCAGTGGACAGGGTCTAGCGGTAACAGATACGCAGTATTTT.

The chain links TRBV5-4 to TRBJ2-6; no reliable D call. Germline V gives CDR1 SGHNT, CDR2 YYREEE (reference sequence). The CDR3 is 13 amino acids. Trimming took 2 bases from V and 3 from J, leaving 3 bases between them. The CDR3 region is CASSFGGANVLTF. The DNA of the CDR3 is TGTGCCAGCAGCTTCGGTGGGGCCAACGTCCTGACTTTC.

The V call is TRBV10-3, the J call TRBJ1-1, with no clear D. This CDR3 region has 14 residues. From germline, CDR1 is ENHRY and CDR2 SYGVKD. Trimming cost V 6 bases and J 1 base, with 12 bases left between them. CDR3 sequence (DNA): TGTGCCATCAGCTTAGACAACCAGAACACTGAAGCTTTCTTT. This translates into CAISLDNQNTEAFF.

The V call is TRBV11-2, the J call TRBJ1-1; D gene uncertain. The CDR3 has 17 residues. V lost 3 bases, J lost 4 bases, and 21 bases lay in between. Germline-derived CDR1 and CDR2 are SGHAT and FQNNGV. CDR3 nucleotide sequence: TGTGCCAGCAGCTTTGAACGGGGAAGAATAGCGGCCACTGAAGCTTTCTTT. Amino acid sequence: CASSFERGRIAATEAFF. The variable domain in full, completed from reference TRBV11-2 and TRBJ1-1, reads EAGVAQSPRYKIIEKRQSVAFWCNPISGHATLYWYQQILGQGPKLLIQFQNNGVVDDSQLPKDRFSAERLKGVDSTLKIQPAKLEDSAVYLCASSFERGRIAATEAFFGQGTRLTVV.

This rearrangement joins TRBV6-1 to TRBJ2-1, with D perhaps given as TRBD1 or TRBD2 (5 bases each). V lost 2 bases and J lost 4, with 15 bases in between. Germline loops: CDR1 MNHNS, CDR2 SASEGT. The CDR3 is 16 amino acids. CDR3 coding DNA: TGTGCCAGCAGTGAACATTTCACGGGGCAGTACAATGAGCAGTTCTTC. Translated: CASSEHFTGQYNEQFF.

V gene TRBV11-2 combines with J gene TRBJ1-2; 9 positions match TRBD1. V gave up 7 bases and J gave up 4 bases; unmatched junction bases: 7. This CDR3 has 14 residues. Germline CDR1 reads SGHAT; CDR2 reads FQNNGV. CDR3 nucleotides: TGTGCCAGCAAACCGGGGACAGGGTTCTATGGCTACACCTTC. Residues: CASKPGTGFYGYTF. Using reference TRBV11-2 and TRBJ1-2 for the parts outside the CDR3, the full variable domain is EAGVAQSPRYKIIEKRQSVAFWCNPISGHATLYWYQQILGQGPKLLIQFQNNGVVDDSQLPKDRFSAERLKGVDSTLKIQPAKLEDSAVYLCASKPGTGFYGYTFGSGTRLTVV.

The chain links TRBV7-6 to TRBJ2-7; D may be TRBD2 (5 bases). The germline V gene encodes CDR1 SGHVS and CDR2 FNYEAQ. V was clipped by 2 bases and J by 4 bases, with 24 bases between them. This CDR3 contains 18 residues. The CDR3 sequence is CASSLSSSRNTRLYEQYF. The CDR3 DNA follows: TGTGCCAGCAGCTTAAGTTCTAGCAGAAACACCCGACTTTACGAGCAGTACTTC.

This chain's CDR3 is CASSGRQGNTGELFF. The CDR3 coding sequence is TGTGCCAGCAGCGGGCGCCAGGGGAACACCGGGGAGCTGTTTTTT. This chain connects TRBV11-2 to TRBJ2-2; D may be TRBD1 (5 bases). Trimming took 5 bases from V and 1 from J, leaving 11 bases between them. CDR1 and CDR2 (germline): SGHAT, FQNNGV. The CDR3 is made up of 15 amino acids.

The V call is TRBV3-1 (or the pseudogene TRBV3-2), the J call TRBJ1-2, with D possibly matching TRBD1 (6 bases). Germline values: CDR1 LGHDT, CDR2 YNNKEL (reference sequence). V was clipped by 3 bases and J by 8 bases, with 22 bases between them. The CDR3 is 16 residues long. CDR3 DNA: TGTGCCAGCAGCCACTTAGTCCCCGGGGGCGCAGGGGGCTACACCTTC. Its translation is CASSHLVPGGAGGYTF.

This clone has just one count. CDR3: CASSLTGEMNTEAFF. The CDR3 DNA follows: TGTGCCAGCAGTTTAACGGGGGAGATGAACACTGAAGCTTTCTTT. This chain uses TRBV27 with TRBJ1-1; the D gene is possibly TRBD1 (5 bases). The CDR3 length is 15 residues. V shed 2 bases and J shed 0 bases, with 10 bases lying between them. Germline V CDR1 and CDR2: MNHEY, SMNVEV (reference sequence).

This clone was seen only a few times. The chain joins TRBV27 to TRBJ1-1, with D hard to call. Deletions cut 6 bases from V and 1 base from J, with 9 bases between. Per the germline V gene, CDR1 is MNHEY and CDR2 is SMNVEV (reference sequence). The CDR3 length is 13 residues. The CDR3 reads CASSPDGNTEAFF. In nucleotides, the CDR3 is TGTGCCAGCAGCCCGGACGGGAACACTGAAGCTTTCTTT.

The chain links TRBV4-2 to TRBJ1-3; 7 positions agree with TRBD1. The length of the CDR3 is 14 residues. Germline V gene sequence: CDR1 LGHNA, CDR2 YNFKEQ. The V and J ends lost 1 base and 8 bases, in that order; junction bases with no gene match: 5. The CDR3 sequence is CASSQGEGADTIYF. CDR3 in DNA: TGTGCCAGCAGCCAAGGAGAGGGGGCGGACACCATATATTTT.

The chain joins TRBV19 to TRBJ1-5; D remains ambiguous. V gave up 7 bases and J gave up 0 bases, with 7 bases separating them. The CDR3 has 13 amino acids. Germline loops: CDR1 LNHDA, CDR2 SQIVND (reference sequence). The DNA of the CDR3 is TGTGCCAGTACGTCCCGTAGCAATCAGCCCCAGCATTTT. Amino acids: CASTSRSNQPQHF.

The V call is TRBV7-2, the J call TRBJ1-2; D might be TRBD1 (5 bases). The CDR3 loop spans 13 amino acids. From germline, CDR1 is SGHTA and CDR2 FQGNSA. The V and J ends lost 5 bases and 8 bases respectively, with 15 bases between them. The CDR3 region has the DNA TGTGCCAGCAGCCTCCTTGTTGGGGGAGGCTACACCTTC. Translation gives CASSLLVGGGYTF.

The V gene is TRBV7-9, the J gene TRBJ2-1; D is possibly TRBD1 (6 bases). Trimming cost V 3 bases and J 7 bases, with 13 bases left between them. CDR1 is SEHNR and CDR2 is FQNEAQ in the germline V gene (reference sequence). The CDR3 is made up of 14 amino acids. The CDR3 sequence: CASSFRGSWNEQFF. DNA of the CDR3: TGTGCCAGCAGCTTTAGGGGGTCGTGGAATGAGCAGTTCTTC. Full variable domain (outside the CDR3, taken from reference TRBV7-9 and TRBJ2-1): DTGVSQNPRHKITKRGQNVTFRCDPISEHNRLYWYRQTLGQGPEFLTYFQNEAQLEKSRLLSDRFSAERPKGSFSTLEIQRTEQGDSAMYLCASSFRGSWNEQFFGPGTRLTVL.

This rearrangement joins TRBV7-2 to TRBJ1-1; no firm D call. The CDR3 contains 15 residues. Germline V lookup: CDR1 SGHTA, CDR2 FQGNSA. The V end was cut by 1 base, the J end by 5 bases, with 14 bases between. The CDR3, as DNA: TGTGCCAGCAGCTTAGGTGCGAGTAGATGGACTGAAGCTTTCTTT. Amino acids: CASSLGASRWTEAFF.

This chain links TRBV18 with TRBJ2-1; D gene unclear. Trimming left V 3 bases short and J 5 bases short, with 17 bases between. Germline lookup yields CDR1 KGHSH and CDR2 LQKENI. This CDR3 spans 16 amino acids. The CDR3 reads CASSPFIRVSDNEQFF. CDR3 DNA sequence: TGTGCCAGCTCACCCTTCATCCGGGTTTCGGACAATGAGCAGTTCTTC.

The V and J genes are TRBV5-1 and TRBJ1-3; D is ambiguous. Germline-derived CDR1 and CDR2 are SGHRS and YFSETQ. The CDR3 is made up of 14 amino acids. Trimming took 0 bases from V and 4 from J, leaving 8 bases between them. CDR3 sequence: CASSLVGVGNTIYF. In DNA form, the CDR3 reads TGCGCCAGCAGCTTGGTGGGCGTCGGAAACACCATATATTTT.

J is TRBJ1-2 and V is TRBV29-1, with D hard to call. Germline CDR1 and CDR2: SQVTM and ANQGSEA. CDR3 length: 15 amino acids. V lost 4 bases and J lost 3, with 18 bases in between. The CDR3 DNA reads as TGCAGCGTTGCCGGTAGCAACTTCGGCGACTATGGCTACACCTTC. Encoded protein: CSVAGSNFGDYGYTF.

The chain is built from TRBV11-2 and TRBJ2-7; D uncertain. CDR1 is SGHAT and CDR2 is FQNNGV in the germline V gene. CDR3 size: 14 residues. Trimming left V 5 bases short and J 2 bases short, with 13 bases between. Here the CDR3 reads CASSLGPPTYEQYF. The CDR3 bases are TGTGCCAGCAGCCTTGGACCGCCGACCTACGAGCAGTACTTC.

This clone is a singleton in its sample. CDR3 sequence (DNA): TGCGCCAGCAGCCCCCTAGGAATTATGGCCTACAATGAGCAGTTCTTC. Protein: CASSPLGIMAYNEQFF. The chain recombines TRBV4-1 with TRBJ2-1, with unresolved D. CDR3 length: 16 amino acids. Germline CDR1 reads MGHRA; CDR2 reads YSYEKL. V shed 4 bases and J shed 2 bases, with 15 bases lying between them.

This clone was counted a single time. V is TRBV19 and J is TRBJ1-6; D call uncertain. V lost 8 bases, J lost 10 bases, and 12 bases lay in between. The CDR3 covers 12 residues. The germline V gene has CDR1 LNHDA and CDR2 SQIVND (reference sequence). CDR3 region: CASGEIRSPLHF. CDR3 in DNA: TGTGCCAGTGGGGAGATTCGGTCACCCCTCCACTTT. The full variable domain, completed using reference TRBV19 and TRBJ1-6, is DGGITQSPKYLFRKEGQNVTLSCEQNLNHDAMYWYRQDPGQGLRLIYYSQIVNDFQKGDIAEGYSVSREKKESFPLTVTSAQKNPTAFYLCASGEIRSPLHFGNGTRLTVT.

The rearrangement joins TRBV28 to TRBJ1-6, with 9 bases that match TRBD1. CDR3 length: 15 amino acids. The trim removed 3 bases at V and 9 bases at J, leaving 6 bases unmatched. The germline V gene encodes CDR1 MDHEN and CDR2 SYDVKM. CDR3 in DNA: TGTGCCAGCAGTTTCCGGGACAGGGCGGGTTCACCCCTCCACTTT. Residues: CASSFRDRAGSPLHF. The whole variable domain, remainder taken from reference TRBV28 and TRBJ1-6, is DVKVTQSSRYLVKRTGEKVFLECVQDMDHENMFWYRQDPGLGLRLIYFSYDVKMKEKGDIPEGYSVSREKKERFSLILESASTNQTSMYLCASSFRDRAGSPLHFGNGTRLTVT.